Below, 7 T cell receptor beta chains from the same sample are listed, as sequenced in a study of blood T cell repertoires in COVID-19. This table comes from immunoSEQ multiplex PCR, and its TCRdb copy is limited to in-frame clones, with some not included. The sample has around 46,000 clones; about 85% are singletons. Sequencing was carried out using peripheral blood. The receptors shown here come from a middle-aged man with active COVID-19.

This clone appeared a few times. The chain joins TRBV6-1 to TRBJ1-6; 10 bases agree with TRBD1. The germline gives CDR1 MNHNS, CDR2 SASEGT. The CDR3 is made up of 18 amino acids. Germline trimming cut 4 bases from V and 7 bases from J; bases unmatched to any gene: 13. Here the CDR3 reads CASSGPGQGRVQNSPLHF. In nucleotides, the CDR3 is TGTGCCAGCAGTGGACCGGGACAGGGGAGGGTGCAAAATTCACCCCTCCACTTT.

The rearrangement uses TRBV10-2 and TRBJ1-1; D gene unclear. The V gene's germline CDR1 is WSHSY and CDR2 SAAADI. V was trimmed by 3 bases and J by 1 base, leaving 9 bases between them. The CDR3 sequence is 14 residues long. The CDR3 region has the DNA TGCGCCAGCAGTGAACTGGCGGGGAACACTGAAGCTTTCTTT. It is translated as CASSELAGNTEAFF.

This sequence joins TRBV7-8 and TRBJ2-7; a weak D match, TRBD2 (8 bases). The CDR3 consists of 15 residues. From germline, CDR1 is SGHVS and CDR2 FQNEAQ. V was pared by 1 base and J by 5 bases, with 15 bases between. This chain's CDR3 is CASSLVTGGGNEQYF. As DNA, the CDR3 is TGTGCCAGCAGCTTAGTCACGGGAGGGGGCAACGAGCAGTACTTC.

The V and J genes are TRBV5-4 and TRBJ2-3; TRBD2 matches 13 bases. The CDR3 totals 16 residues. Germline values: CDR1 SGHNT, CDR2 YYREEE (reference sequence). V trimming: 5 bases; J trimming: 2 bases; junction bases outside the gene matches: 5. The CDR3 reads CASSSGLAGDTDTQYF. In DNA, the CDR3 is TGTGCCAGCAGTTCCGGACTAGCGGGAGACACAGATACGCAGTATTTT.

V is TRBV5-1 and J is TRBJ1-2; TRBD1 matches 9 bases. Per germline, CDR1 SGHRS and CDR2 YFSETQ. The CDR3 is 14 residues long. The junction had 8 bases not matched to a gene; V was cut back by 4 bases and J by 7 bases. The CDR3 loop reads CASSGGTGILGYTF. As DNA, the CDR3 is TGCGCCAGCAGCGGAGGGACAGGGATTCTTGGCTACACCTTC.

CDR3 nucleotides: TGTGCCAGCAGTGAAGCGCTAGGAGCGGGGGGCACCGGGGAGCTGTTTTTT. This gives the protein CASSEALGAGGTGELFF. V gene TRBV6-1 combines with J gene TRBJ2-2, with 9 nucleotides matching TRBD2. CDR1 is MNHNS, CDR2 SASEGT, per germline. CDR3 length: 17 amino acids. The J segment lost 4 bases and the V segment lost 0 bases, leaving 6 bases of the junction unmatched.

The chain links TRBV21-1 to TRBJ2-7; the D call TRBD2 from the table was never checked on the DNA. TRBV21-1 is marked as a pseudogene. The CDR3 is 16 residues long. In DNA, the CDR3 is TGTGCCAGCAGCTCCCCTAGACTAGCGGGAGCGGACGAGCAGTACTTC. Protein: CASSSPRLAGADEQYF.